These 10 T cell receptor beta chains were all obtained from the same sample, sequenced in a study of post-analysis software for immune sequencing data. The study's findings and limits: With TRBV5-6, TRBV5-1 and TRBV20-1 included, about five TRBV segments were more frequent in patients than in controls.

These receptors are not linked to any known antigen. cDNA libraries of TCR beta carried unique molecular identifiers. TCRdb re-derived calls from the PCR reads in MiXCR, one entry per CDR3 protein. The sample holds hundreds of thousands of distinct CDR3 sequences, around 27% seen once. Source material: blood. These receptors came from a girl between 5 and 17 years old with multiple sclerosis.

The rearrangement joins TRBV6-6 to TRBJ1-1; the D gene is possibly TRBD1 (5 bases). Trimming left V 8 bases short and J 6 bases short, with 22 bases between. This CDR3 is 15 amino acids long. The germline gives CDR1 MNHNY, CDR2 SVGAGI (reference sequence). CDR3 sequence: CASPNPGPVRAEAFF. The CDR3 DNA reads TGTGCCAGCCCGAATCCGGGGCCAGTACGCGCTGAAGCTTTCTTT.

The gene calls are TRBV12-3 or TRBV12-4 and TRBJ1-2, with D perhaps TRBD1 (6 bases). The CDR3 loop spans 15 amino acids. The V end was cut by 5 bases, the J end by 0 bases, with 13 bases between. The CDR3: CASSRGQISNYGYTF. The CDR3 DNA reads TGTGCCAGCAGTAGAGGACAGATATCTAACTATGGCTACACCTTC.

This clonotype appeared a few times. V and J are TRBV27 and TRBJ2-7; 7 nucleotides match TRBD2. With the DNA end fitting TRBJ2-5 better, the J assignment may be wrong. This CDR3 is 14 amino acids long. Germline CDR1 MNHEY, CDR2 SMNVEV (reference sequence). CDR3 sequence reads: CASSLGGGAGTQYF. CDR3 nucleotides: TGTGCCAGCAGTTTAGGGGGGGGTGCGGGGACCCAGTACTTC.

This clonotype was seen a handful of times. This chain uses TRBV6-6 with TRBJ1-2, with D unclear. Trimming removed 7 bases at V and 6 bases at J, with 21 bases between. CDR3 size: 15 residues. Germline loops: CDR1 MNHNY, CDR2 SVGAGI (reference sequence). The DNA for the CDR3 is TGTGCCAGCACCGAAACGCGGGTCTCTTCAAATGGCTACACCTTC. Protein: CASTETRVSSNGYTF.

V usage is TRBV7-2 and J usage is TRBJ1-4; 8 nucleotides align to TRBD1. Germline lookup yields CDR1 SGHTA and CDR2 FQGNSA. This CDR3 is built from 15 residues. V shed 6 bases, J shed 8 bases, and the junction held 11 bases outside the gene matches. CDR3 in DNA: TGTGCCAGCAGGAACGCAGGGGGCCGGATGGAAAAACTGTTTTTT. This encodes CASRNAGGRMEKLFF.

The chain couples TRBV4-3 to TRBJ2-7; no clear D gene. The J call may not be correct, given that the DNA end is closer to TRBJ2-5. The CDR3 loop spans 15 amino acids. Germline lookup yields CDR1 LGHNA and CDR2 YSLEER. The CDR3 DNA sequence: TGCGCCAGCAGCCAAGCTGCAGACCAACGTGAGACCCAGTACTTC. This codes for CASSQAADQRETQYF.

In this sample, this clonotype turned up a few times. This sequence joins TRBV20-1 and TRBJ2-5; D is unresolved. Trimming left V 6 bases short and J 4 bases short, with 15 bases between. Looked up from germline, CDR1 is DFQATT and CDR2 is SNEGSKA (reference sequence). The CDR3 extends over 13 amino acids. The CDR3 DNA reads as TGCAGTGCCAGCCGGGTGGGATCAGAGACCCAGTACTTC. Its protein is CSASRVGSETQYF.

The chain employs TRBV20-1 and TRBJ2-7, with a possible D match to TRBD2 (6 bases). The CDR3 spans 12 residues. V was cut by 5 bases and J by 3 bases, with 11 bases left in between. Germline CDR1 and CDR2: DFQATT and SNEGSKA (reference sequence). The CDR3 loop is CSAESGDYEQYF. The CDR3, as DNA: TGCAGTGCTGAATCGGGGGACTACGAGCAGTACTTC.

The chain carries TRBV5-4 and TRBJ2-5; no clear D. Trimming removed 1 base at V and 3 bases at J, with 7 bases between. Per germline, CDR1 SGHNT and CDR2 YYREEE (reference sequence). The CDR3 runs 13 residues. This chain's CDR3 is CASSLRPEETQYF. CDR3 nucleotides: TGTGCCAGCAGCTTGCGGCCAGAAGAGACCCAGTACTTC.

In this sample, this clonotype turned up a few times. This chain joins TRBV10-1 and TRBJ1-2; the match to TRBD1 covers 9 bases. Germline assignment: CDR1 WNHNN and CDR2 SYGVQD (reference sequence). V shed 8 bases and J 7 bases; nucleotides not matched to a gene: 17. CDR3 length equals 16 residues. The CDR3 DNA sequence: TGCGCCAGCTCTTCCGGGACAGGGCCCCTGGGCAGTGGCTACACCTTC. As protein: CASSSGTGPLGSGYTF.